Listed below are T cell receptor beta chains from one sample, sequenced in a study of T cell responses to AZD1222 COVID-19 vaccine. This table comes from immunoSEQ multiplex PCR, and its TCRdb copy is limited to in-frame clones, with some not included. The sample carries roughly 170,000 clones, roughly 87% recorded once. Sequences were derived from peripheral blood, sampled on day 0 of AZD1222 vaccination. These receptors were obtained from an adult in good health. Each CDR3 is given with its conserved first and last residue. D genes are given only for firm matches. Size tells how often a clone was seen (once, few, many) or the class of an expanded clone, and some rows leave it out.

len | abundance | d_gene | j_gene | v_gene | CDR3nt | CDR3aa
15 | . | TRBD2 | TRBJ2-1 | TRBV6-4 | TGTGCCAGCAGCGGAGGACTAGCGGGACCCAATGAGCAGTTCTTC | CASSGGLAGPNEQFF
14 | once | TRBD1 | TRBJ1-3 | TRBV29-1 | TGCAGCGTCGGGACAGGCACCTCTGGAAACACCATATATTTT | CSVGTGTSGNTIYF
17 | few | . | TRBJ1-5 | TRBV6-4 | TGTGCCAGCAGTGACCCCGAGTGGAGATATAGCAATCAGCCCCAGCATTTT | CASSDPEWRYSNQPQHF
15 | . | . | TRBJ1-1 | TRBV5-8 | TGTGCCAGCAGCTTGGGGCGGGGAGGGCTCACTGAAGCTTTCTTT | CASSLGRGGLTEAFF
13 | . | . | TRBJ1-6 | TRBV9 | TGTGCCAGCAGCGCCCACAGGGATTCACCCCTCCACTTT | CASSAHRDSPLHF
14 | once | . | TRBJ2-7 | TRBV11-2 | TGTGCCAGCAGCCCAAGACTAGTTGCGTACGAGCAGTACTTC | CASSPRLVAYEQYF
16 | . | TRBD2 | TRBJ2-2 | TRBV5-1 | TGCGCCAGCAGCCCACCCCTAGCGGGGGTCTCCGGGGAGCTGTTTTTT | CASSPPLAGVSGELFF
16 | . | . | TRBJ1-4 | TRBV18 | TGTGCCAGCTCACCGCTCGGCGCGGTCCTTAATGAAAAACTGTTTTTT | CASSPLGAVLNEKLFF
12 | once | . | TRBJ2-7 | TRBV3-1/TRBV3-2 | TGTGCCAGCAGCCAACGGACCTACGAGCAGTACTTC | CASSQRTYEQYF
15 | . | TRBD1 | TRBJ2-2 | TRBV5-1 | TGCGCCAGCAGCTCAGACAGGGGGTCCTCCGGGGAGCTGTTTTTT | CASSSDRGSSGELFF
15 | . | TRBD1 | TRBJ2-7 | TRBV4-2 | TGTGCCAGCAGCCAAGGGGACAGGGGCTCCTACGAGCAGTACTTC | CASSQGDRGSYEQYF
14 | once | TRBD1 | TRBJ2-5 | TRBV2 | TGTGCCAGCAGCCGGGACAGGGGGCAAGAGACCCAGTACTTC | CASSRDRGQETQYF
13 | . | . | TRBJ1-1 | TRBV9 | TGTGCCAGCAGCGAACAGGGTGGTACTGAAGCTTTCTTT | CASSEQGGTEAFF
12 | . | . | TRBJ1-3 | TRBV28 | TGTGCCAGCAGTTTTGGACCCAACACCATATATTTT | CASSFGPNTIYF
14 | . | TRBD2 | TRBJ2-5 | TRBV5-1 | TGCGCCAGCAGCCCAAATAGCGGGTACGAGACCCAGTACTTC | CASSPNSGYETQYF
16 | . | TRBD2 | TRBJ2-5 | TRBV28 | TGTGCCAGCAGCCCGACTAGCGGGCCCTTTGTTGAGACCCAGTACTTC | CASSPTSGPFVETQYF
15 | . | . | TRBJ2-4 | TRBV18 | TGTGCCAGCTCACCACGAGGGGGGGACAAAAACATTCAGTACTTC | CASSPRGGDKNIQYF
16 | few | . | TRBJ2-7 | TRBV5-1 | TGCGCCAGCAGCTTGGCGTTCGTAAATCGGGGCTACGAGCAGTACTTC | CASSLAFVNRGYEQYF
15 | . | . | TRBJ1-6 | TRBV9 | TGTGCCAGCAGCGTAGCTACGACGGGGAATTCACCCCTCCACTTT | CASSVATTGNSPLHF
17 | . | TRBD1 | TRBJ2-7 | TRBV28 | TGTGCCAGCAGTTCCGGGACAGGGGGCTCGTGGGCCTACGAGCAGTACTTC | CASSSGTGGSWAYEQYF
13 | . | . | TRBJ1-4 | TRBV3-1/TRBV3-2 | TGTGCCAGCAGACTACTGGGGGCCGAAAAACTGTTTTTT | CASRLLGAEKLFF
16 | . | . | TRBJ1-1 | TRBV18 | TGTGCCAGCTCACCACCGATAGTACAGGGAAGCGCTGAAGCTTTCTTT | CASSPPIVQGSAEAFF
15 | . | . | TRBJ1-5 | TRBV19 | TGTGCCAGTAGTATAAGCGGGGCAGTCAATCAGCCCCAGCATTTT | CASSISGAVNQPQHF
14 | . | TRBD1 | TRBJ1-1 | TRBV6-5 | TGTGCCAGCAACACAGGGGGTCTGAAGATCGGAGCTTTCTTT | CASNTGGLKIGAFF
12 | . | . | TRBJ2-2 | TRBV5-1 | TGCGCCAGCAGCTTTACGGAAGGGGAGCTGTTTTTT | CASSFTEGELFF
14 | . | . | TRBJ1-2 | TRBV18 | TGTGCCAGCTCACCATCCCCCCCCGGCTATGGCTACACCTTC | CASSPSPPGYGYTF
13 | . | . | TRBJ2-1 | TRBV4-2 | TGTGCCAGCAGCCAAGAGAGGGGCGATGAGCAGTTCTTC | CASSQERGDEQFF
16 | . | . | TRBJ1-2 | TRBV3-1/TRBV3-2 | TGTGCCAGCAGCCAAGTTCACAGGCGAACTAACTATGGCTACACCTTC | CASSQVHRRTNYGYTF
11 | . | . | TRBJ2-1 | TRBV25-1 | TGTGCCAGCACCTTTTACAATGAGCAGTTCTTC | CASTFYNEQFF
17 | . | . | TRBJ1-5 | TRBV11-3 | TGTGCCAGCAGCTTAAGGCTTAGGACAGAGATCAATCAGCCCCAGCATTTT | CASSLRLRTEINQPQHF
15 | once | TRBD1 | TRBJ1-1 | TRBV5-4 | TGTGCCAGCAGCACAGGGGGCGCCGGGAACACTGAAGCTTTCTTT | CASSTGGAGNTEAFF
14 | . | . | TRBJ2-1 | TRBV9 | TGTGCCAGCAGCGTAGCGGGAATCGGCAATGAGCAGTTCTTC | CASSVAGIGNEQFF
22 | . | TRBD2 | TRBJ2-1 | TRBV3-1/TRBV3-2 | TGTGCCAGCAGCCATTTACGGGGACGCGGGACTAGCGGGAGCAGCTCCTACAATGAGCAGTTCTTC | CASSHLRGRGTSGSSSYNEQFF
11 | . | . | TRBJ2-7 | TRBV19 | TGTGCCAGTAGTATTGCAGGCGAGCAGTACTTC | CASSIAGEQYF
15 | . | . | TRBJ1-1 | TRBV23-1 | TGCGCCAGCAGTCGGTCGGGGCGCCAAAACACTGAAGCTTTCTTT | CASSRSGRQNTEAFF
15 | . | . | TRBJ1-1 | TRBV23-1 | TGCGCCAGCAGTCAATCGCGGAGACTGAACACTGAAGCTTTCTTT | CASSQSRRLNTEAFF
16 | . | TRBD2 | TRBJ2-3 | TRBV9 | TGTGCCAGCAGCGTAGACAGCGGGAGGAGCACAGATACGCAGTATTTT | CASSVDSGRSTDTQYF
13 | . | . | TRBJ2-2 | TRBV12-3/TRBV12-4 | TGTGCCAGCAGGACGTTAGGCACCGGGGAGCTGTTTTTT | CASRTLGTGELFF
14 | . | . | TRBJ1-1 | TRBV2 | TGTGCCAGCAGGGACTGGGGCCATTATACTGAAGCTTTCTTT | CASRDWGHYTEAFF
13 | once | . | TRBJ2-7 | TRBV6-5 | TGTGCCAGCACCCGAGGGGGCTCCTACGAGCAGTACTTC | CASTRGGSYEQYF
15 | medium-sized | TRBD1 | TRBJ1-2 | TRBV6-4 | TGTGCCAGCAGTGACTCTTCGACAGGGGTGGGTGGCTACACCTTC | CASSDSSTGVGGYTF
11 | . | . | TRBJ1-2 | TRBV12-3/TRBV12-4 | TGTGCCAGCAGACGGATGGGTGGCTACACCTTC | CASRRMGGYTF
20 | once | . | TRBJ2-1 | TRBV2 | TGTGCCAGCACCCTCGCGGACAGTGCCCAGCGGAGGAGCTCCTACAATGAGCAGTTCTTC | CASTLADSAQRRSSYNEQFF
16 | . | . | TRBJ2-1 | TRBV28 | TGTGCCAGCCTGCGAGGCGGAGCGGTCTCCTACAATGAGCAGTTCTTC | CASLRGGAVSYNEQFF